This T cell receptor beta chain was retrieved from a study of cytomegalovirus exposure and HLA in healthy donors. For the study at large: Drawn from HLA-typed donors, 80 million to 95 million unique TCRs were held in an early data release. Study-wide results and caveats: The study dropped some indistinguishable V segments, TRBV6-2 and TRBV6-3 among them. Earlier analysis found most TCR beta V segments productive about 87% or about 30% of the time.

Nominal health characterized the donors when sampled, though unrecorded immune exposures were likely. PCR involved 60 Vbeta and 13 Jbeta primers. Measured with immunoSEQ multiplex PCR; TCRdb has only the in-frame clones, and not every one. Here the sample spans some 250,000 clones, roughly four fifths being singletons. From germline, CDR1 is MDHEN and CDR2 SYDVKM. V was cut by 3 bases and J by 0 bases, with 9 bases left in between. The CDR3 runs to 15 residues. Note on this clone: Its antigen is not identified.

Sequencing was performed on PBMCs. The clonotype comes from a woman aged 55 to 70 in good health and CMV-seropositive. V and J are TRBV28 and TRBJ2-1, with TRBD2 as a possible D gene (5 bases). CDR3 nucleotide sequence: TGTGCCAGCAGTTTCCGGAGGAGCTCCTACAATGAGCAGTTCTTC. It encodes CASSFRRSSYNEQFF.